This is a list of T cell receptor beta chains from one sample in a study of T cells and Merkel cell carcinoma outcomes. Sequencing was performed with immunoSEQ multiplex PCR; in TCRdb, only in-frame clones are kept and a portion is missing. The data hold about 19,000 clones, with roughly 87% observed a single time. Sequencing used tumor tissue from Merkel cell carcinoma. Source of these receptors: a human donor with Merkel cell carcinoma. The CDR3 runs from the conserved cysteine through the conserved F or W. The D gene is left open where the match is weak. Size values are once, few and many counts, or a class for expanded clones, and some rows have none.

>TRBD2|NA|TRBV11-3|TRBJ2-3|15
TGTGCCAGCAGCCGAGTGCGGGGGGCCACAGATACGCAGTATTTT
CASSRVRGATDTQYF
>TRBD2|NA|TRBV30|TRBJ2-1|13
TGTGCCTGGAGCCTAGCGGAGGGTGATGAGCAGTTCTTC
CAWSLAEGDEQFF
>NA|NA|TRBV5-1|TRBJ1-1|15
TGCGCCAGCAGCTTACTACAGGGAGGGAACACTGAAGCTTTCTTT
CASSLLQGGNTEAFF
>NA|NA|TRBV5-6|TRBJ2-7|14
TGTGCCAGCAGCCCAGGACCGGGTTCCTACGAGCAGTACTTC
CASSPGPGSYEQYF
>NA|NA|TRBV5-6|TRBJ2-7|11
TGTGCCAGCAGCTTCAGATACGAGCAGTACTTC
CASSFRYEQYF
>NA|few|TRBV29-1|TRBJ1-1|12
TGCAGCGTTGAGGGGATGAACACTGAAGCTTTCTTT
CSVEGMNTEAFF
>NA|NA|TRBV18|TRBJ2-7|13
TGTGCCAGCTCACCCTTAGAAGGCGCAAAGCAGTACTTC
CASSPLEGAKQYF
>TRBD1|NA|TRBV10-3|TRBJ1-1|16
TGTGCCATCAGTGAGTTGGTAGGGCCAGGGGGCACTGAAGCTTTCTTT
CAISELVGPGGTEAFF
>TRBD2|NA|TRBV27|TRBJ2-7|14
TGTGCCAGCAGGGCCCGTCGGGGGGGCTACGAGCAGTACTTC
CASRARRGGYEQYF
>NA|once|TRBV28|TRBJ1-5|13
TGTGCCAGCAGTTTGGGTAGCAATCAGCCCCAGCATTTT
CASSLGSNQPQHF
>TRBD2|NA|TRBV5-1|TRBJ2-7|13
TGCGCCAGCAGGTTGGGACTAGGAGCCGAGCAGTACTTC
CASRLGLGAEQYF
>NA|NA|TRBV5-1|TRBJ2-5|13
TGCGCCAGCAGCTTCTCAGGGTCAGAGACCCAGTACTTC
CASSFSGSETQYF
>NA|NA|TRBV11-2|TRBJ2-1|13
TGTGCCAGCAGCTGGGACCCCCTCAATGAGCAGTTCTTC
CASSWDPLNEQFF
>NA|NA|TRBV30|TRBJ1-3|15
TGTGCCTGGATTCCCAGCTTTATCTCTGGAAACACCATATATTTT
CAWIPSFISGNTIYF
>NA|NA|TRBV15|TRBJ1-6|14
TGTGCCACCAGCAGGCCGTCTCTGGGGTCACCCCTCCACTTT
CATSRPSLGSPLHF
>NA|NA|TRBV5-1|TRBJ2-1|21
TGCGCCAGCAGCTTCAACCCTGCTCGGGACGGCCAAAATCGGGACTACAATGAGCAGTTCTTC
CASSFNPARDGQNRDYNEQFF
>TRBD2|few|TRBV5-1|TRBJ2-1|16
TGCGCCAGCAGCTTGTGGGGCGGGAGAAATAGCGGTGAGCAGTTCTTC
CASSLWGGRNSGEQFF
>NA|NA|TRBV7-8|TRBJ1-5|14
TGTGCCAGCAGCGCACGAGCTAGCAATCAGCCCCAGCATTTT
CASSARASNQPQHF
>NA|once|TRBV5-1|TRBJ1-3|15
TGCGCCAGCACCTTCGGGGAAAGCTCTGGAAACACCATATATTTT
CASTFGESSGNTIYF
>NA|NA|TRBV18|TRBJ2-6|20
TGTGCCAGCTCACTCTTTGGGGGACCGTCCATGAATGCTGGGGCCAACGTCCTGACTTTC
CASSLFGGPSMNAGANVLTF
>TRBD2|NA|TRBV5-1|TRBJ2-3|16
TGCGCCAGCAGCTCCCTAACTAGCGGGAGTGCAGATACGCAGTATTTT
CASSSLTSGSADTQYF
>TRBD1|NA|TRBV9|TRBJ1-2|12
TGTGCCAGCACGACAGGGGCCGGGGGCTACACCTTC
CASTTGAGGYTF
>NA|once|TRBV27|TRBJ1-3|15
TGTGCCAGCAGTCATACAGGTTACTCTGGAAACACCATATATTTT
CASSHTGYSGNTIYF
>NA|NA|TRBV18|TRBJ2-3|14
TGTGCCAGCTCACACCCCATATCCCCAGATACGCAGTATTTT
CASSHPISPDTQYF
>TRBD2|NA|TRBV9|TRBJ2-2|17
TGTGCCAGCAGCGTGGGAGCGGGAGGGCTGACTCCCGGGGAGCTGTTTTTT
CASSVGAGGLTPGELFF
>NA|NA|TRBV7-4|TRBJ1-1|12
TGTGCCAGCAGAAGTGCAAACACTGAAGCTTTCTTT
CASRSANTEAFF
>NA|NA|TRBV11-2|TRBJ2-7|12
TGTGCCAGCAGCTTGAGTCTATACGAGCAGTACTTC
CASSLSLYEQYF
>NA|NA|TRBV20-1|TRBJ1-2|11
TGCAGTGCCTGGGGGGAAGGTCGCTACACCTTC
CSAWGEGRYTF
>NA|NA|TRBV18|TRBJ2-7|15
TGTGCCAGCTCACCTTGGCCCCTCGGTGGCTACGAGCAGTACTTC
CASSPWPLGGYEQYF
>NA|few|TRBV6-5|TRBJ1-6|10
TGTGCCACGCACGATTCACCCCTCCATTTT
CATHDSPLHF
>TRBD1|NA|TRBV27|TRBJ2-7|17
TGTGCCAGCAGCTCGGGACAGGGGAAATCCGGCTCCTACGAGCAGTACTTC
CASSSGQGKSGSYEQYF
>NA|NA|TRBV7-9|TRBJ1-2|13
TGTGCCAGCAGCCTTTCACAGGTCTATGGCTACACCTTC
CASSLSQVYGYTF
>NA|few|TRBV2|TRBJ2-1|17
TGTGCCAGCAGTGAATCTGTTACTCCTACTGACTGGGATGAGCAGTTCTTC
CASSESVTPTDWDEQFF
>NA|NA|TRBV18|TRBJ2-7|15
TGTGCCAGCTCAGCCGGGGAGATTAACAGCGGCGAGCAGTACTTC
CASSAGEINSGEQYF
>NA|NA|TRBV15|TRBJ2-4|14
TGTGCCACCAGCAGAGCGGTCAGCCGAGGAGGTCAGTACTTC
CATSRAVSRGGQYF
>NA|NA|TRBV10-2|TRBJ1-1|14
TGCGCCAGCAGTTGGTCAGCCCTGAACACTGAAGCTTTCTTT
CASSWSALNTEAFF
>NA|NA|TRBV27|TRBJ1-1|14
TGTGCCAGCAGTCACCTCCGGGGGGGAGGAGGAGCTTTCTTT
CASSHLRGGGGAFF